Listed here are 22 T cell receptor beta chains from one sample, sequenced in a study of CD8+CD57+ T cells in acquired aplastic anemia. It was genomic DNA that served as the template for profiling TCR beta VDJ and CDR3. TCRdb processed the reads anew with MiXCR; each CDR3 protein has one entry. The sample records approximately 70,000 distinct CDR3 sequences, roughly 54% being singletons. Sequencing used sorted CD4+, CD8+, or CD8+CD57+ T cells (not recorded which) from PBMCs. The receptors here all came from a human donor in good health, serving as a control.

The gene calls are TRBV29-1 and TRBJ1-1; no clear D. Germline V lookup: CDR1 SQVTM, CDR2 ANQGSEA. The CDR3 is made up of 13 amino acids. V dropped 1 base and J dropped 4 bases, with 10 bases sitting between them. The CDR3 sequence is CSVEVGEGTEAFF. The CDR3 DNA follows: TGCAGCGTTGAAGTTGGGGAGGGCACTGAAGCTTTCTTT.

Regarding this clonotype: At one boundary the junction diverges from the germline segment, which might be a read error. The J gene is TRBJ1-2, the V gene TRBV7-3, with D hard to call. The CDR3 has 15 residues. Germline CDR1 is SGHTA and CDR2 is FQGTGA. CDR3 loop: CASSFKRSETYGYAF. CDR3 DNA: TGTGCCAGCAGCTTTAAGCGGTCGGAAACTTATGGCTATGCCTTC. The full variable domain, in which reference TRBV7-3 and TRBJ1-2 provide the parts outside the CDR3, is GAGVSQTPSNKVTEKGKYVELRCDPISGHTALYWYRQSLGQGPEFLIYFQGTGAADDSGLPNDRFFAVRPEGSVSTLKIQRTERGDSAVYLCASSFKRSETYGYAFGSGTRLTVV.

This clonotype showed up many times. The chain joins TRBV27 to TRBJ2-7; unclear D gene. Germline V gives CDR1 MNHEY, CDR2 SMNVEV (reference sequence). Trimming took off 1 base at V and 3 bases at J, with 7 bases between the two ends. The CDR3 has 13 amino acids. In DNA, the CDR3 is TGTGCCAGCAGTTTATTGAACAGCTACGAGCAGTACTTC. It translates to CASSLLNSYEQYF.

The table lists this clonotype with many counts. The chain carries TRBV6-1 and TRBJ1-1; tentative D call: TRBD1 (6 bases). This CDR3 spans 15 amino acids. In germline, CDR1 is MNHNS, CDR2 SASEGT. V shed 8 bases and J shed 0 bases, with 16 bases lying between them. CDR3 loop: CASGRDTDMNTEAFF. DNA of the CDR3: TGTGCCAGCGGCCGGGACACCGACATGAACACTGAAGCTTTCTTT.

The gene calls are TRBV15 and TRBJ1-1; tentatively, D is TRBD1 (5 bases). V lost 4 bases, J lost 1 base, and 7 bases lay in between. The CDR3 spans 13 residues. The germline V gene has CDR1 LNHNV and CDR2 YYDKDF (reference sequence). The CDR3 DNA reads TGTGCCACCAGCACACAGGAGAACACTGAAGCTTTCTTT. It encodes CATSTQENTEAFF.

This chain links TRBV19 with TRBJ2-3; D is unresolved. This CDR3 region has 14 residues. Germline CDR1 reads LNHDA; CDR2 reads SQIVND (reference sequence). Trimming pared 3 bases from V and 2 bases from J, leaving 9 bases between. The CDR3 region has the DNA TGTGCCAGTAGTATCCTGCAGCACACAGATACGCAGTATTTT. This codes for CASSILQHTDTQYF.

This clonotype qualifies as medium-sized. This CDR3 is CATRGWGGNQPQHF. DNA for the CDR3: TGTGCCACCAGAGGATGGGGGGGTAATCAGCCCCAGCATTTT. The chain has TRBV15 and TRBJ1-5; maybe TRBD1 (5 bases). Trimming removed 6 bases at V and 4 bases at J, with 13 bases between. The germline V gene encodes CDR1 LNHNV and CDR2 YYDKDF (reference sequence). The CDR3 contains 14 residues.

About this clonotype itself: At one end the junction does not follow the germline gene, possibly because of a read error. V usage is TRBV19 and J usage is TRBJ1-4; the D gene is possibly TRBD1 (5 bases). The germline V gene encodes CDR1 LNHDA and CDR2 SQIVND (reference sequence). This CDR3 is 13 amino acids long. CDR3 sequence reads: CASSTRGNEKLVF. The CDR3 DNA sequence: TGTGCCAGTAGTACCCGGGGCAATGAAAAACTGGTTTTT. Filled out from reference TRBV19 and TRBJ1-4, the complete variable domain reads DGGITQSPKYLFRKEGQNVTLSCEQNLNHDAMYWYRQDPGQGLRLIYYSQIVNDFQKGDIAEGYSVSREKKESFPLTVTSAQKNPTAFYLCASSTRGNEKLVFGSGTQLSVL.

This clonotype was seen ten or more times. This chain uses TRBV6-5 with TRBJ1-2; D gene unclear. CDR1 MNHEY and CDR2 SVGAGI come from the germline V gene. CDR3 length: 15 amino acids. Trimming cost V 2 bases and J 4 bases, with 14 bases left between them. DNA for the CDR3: TGTGCCAGCAGTTACGGGCCTGAGGGTTCCTATGGCTACACCTTC. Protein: CASSYGPEGSYGYTF.

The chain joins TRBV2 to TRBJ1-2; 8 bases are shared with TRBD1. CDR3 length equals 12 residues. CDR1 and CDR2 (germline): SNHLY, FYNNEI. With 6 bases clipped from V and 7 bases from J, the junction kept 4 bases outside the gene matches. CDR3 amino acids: CASRAGQGGYTF. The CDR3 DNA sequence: TGTGCCAGCAGAGCTGGACAGGGTGGCTACACCTTC.

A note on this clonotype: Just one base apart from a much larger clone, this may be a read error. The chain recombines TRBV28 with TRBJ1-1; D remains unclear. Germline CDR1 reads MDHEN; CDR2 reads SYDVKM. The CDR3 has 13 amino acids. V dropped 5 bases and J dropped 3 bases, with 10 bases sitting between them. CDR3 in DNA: TGTGCCAGCAGTATACAGATGGACACTGAAGCTTTCTTT. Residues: CASSIQMDTEAFF.

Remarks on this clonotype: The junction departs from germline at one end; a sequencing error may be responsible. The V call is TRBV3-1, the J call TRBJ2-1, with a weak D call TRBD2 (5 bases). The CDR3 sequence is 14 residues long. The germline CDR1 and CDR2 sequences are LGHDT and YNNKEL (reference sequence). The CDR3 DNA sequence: TGTGCCACCAGCCGGGATAGCTCCTACAATGAGCAGTTCTTC. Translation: CATSRDSSYNEQFF.

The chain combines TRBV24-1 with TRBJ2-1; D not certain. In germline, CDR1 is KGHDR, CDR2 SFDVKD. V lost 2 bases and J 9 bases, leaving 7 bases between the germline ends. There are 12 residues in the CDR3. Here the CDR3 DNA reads TGTGCCACCAGTGATTCAACAGCTGAGCAGTTCTTC. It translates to CATSDSTAEQFF.

The CDR3 DNA is TGTGCCAGCAGCCCGGGACCGCAAGTGCCCCAGCATTTT. Its protein is CASSPGPQVPQHF. The V call is TRBV7-2, the J call TRBJ1-5, with a weak D call TRBD1 (5 bases). This CDR3 comprises 13 residues. Germline CDR1 reads SGHTA; CDR2 reads FQGNSA. With 5 bases removed from V and 9 bases from J, the gap between germline ends came to 14 bases. The complete variable domain, with remaining parts taken from reference TRBV7-2 and TRBJ1-5, reads GAGVSQSPSNKVTEKGKDVELRCDPISGHTALYWYRQSLGQGLEFLIYFQGNSAPDKSGLPSDRFSAERTGGSVSTLTIQRTQQEDSAVYLCASSPGPQVPQHFGDGTRLSIL.

The CDR3 loop reads CASSVDRDGGYTF. The DNA for the CDR3 is TGTGCCAGCAGTGTTGACAGGGATGGTGGCTACACCTTC. The chain couples TRBV2 to TRBJ1-2, with 7 bases lining up with TRBD1. The CDR3 consists of 13 residues. CDR1 is SNHLY and CDR2 is FYNNEI in the germline V gene. V was pared by 4 bases and J by 7 bases, with 6 bases of the junction left unmatched.

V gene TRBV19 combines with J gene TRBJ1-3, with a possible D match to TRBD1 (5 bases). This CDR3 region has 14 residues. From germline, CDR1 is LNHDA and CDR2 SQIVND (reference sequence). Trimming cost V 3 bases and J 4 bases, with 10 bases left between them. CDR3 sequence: CASSIDSGGNTIYF. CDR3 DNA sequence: TGTGCCAGTAGTATCGATTCAGGGGGAAACACCATATATTTT.

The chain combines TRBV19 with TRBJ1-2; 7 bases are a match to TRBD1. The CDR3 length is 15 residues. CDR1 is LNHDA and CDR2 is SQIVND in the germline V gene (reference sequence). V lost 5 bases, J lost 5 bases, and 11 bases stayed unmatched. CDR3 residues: CASSLPPGQRYGYTF. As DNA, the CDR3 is TGTGCCAGTAGTTTACCTCCGGGACAGAGGTATGGCTACACCTTC.

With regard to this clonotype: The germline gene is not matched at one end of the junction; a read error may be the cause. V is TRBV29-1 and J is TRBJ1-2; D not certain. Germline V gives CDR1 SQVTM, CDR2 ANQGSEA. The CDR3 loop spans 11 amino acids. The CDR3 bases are TGCAGCGTTGAAGATCTGGCCGGTAGTCCCTTC. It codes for CSVEDLAGSPF.

The CDR3 is CATSVEDRGQGDTEAFF. CDR3 bases: TGTGCCACCAGCGTTGAAGATCGGGGACAGGGGGACACTGAAGCTTTCTTT. The chain recombines TRBV15 with TRBJ1-1; 11 bases line up with TRBD1. The CDR3 length is 17 residues. CDR1 and CDR2 from the germline V gene are LNHNV and YYDKDF (reference sequence). Trimming removed 5 bases from V and 3 bases from J; junction bases left unmatched: 11.

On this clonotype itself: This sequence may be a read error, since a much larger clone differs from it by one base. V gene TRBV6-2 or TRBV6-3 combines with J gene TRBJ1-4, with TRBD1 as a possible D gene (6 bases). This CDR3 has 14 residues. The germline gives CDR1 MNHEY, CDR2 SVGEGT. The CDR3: CASRLTGQNEELFF. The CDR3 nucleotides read TGTGCCAGCAGACTGACAGGACAGAATGAAGAACTGTTTTTT.

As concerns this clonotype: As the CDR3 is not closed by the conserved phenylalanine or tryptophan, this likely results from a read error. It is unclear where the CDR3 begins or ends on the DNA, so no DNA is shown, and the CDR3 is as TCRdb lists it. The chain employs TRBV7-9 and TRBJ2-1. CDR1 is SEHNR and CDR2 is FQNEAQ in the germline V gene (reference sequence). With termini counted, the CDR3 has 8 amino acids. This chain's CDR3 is CASSLEET.

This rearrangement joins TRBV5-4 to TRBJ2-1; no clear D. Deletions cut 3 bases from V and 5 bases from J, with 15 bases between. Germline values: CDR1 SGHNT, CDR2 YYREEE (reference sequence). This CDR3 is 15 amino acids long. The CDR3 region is CASSSLSGRNNEQFF. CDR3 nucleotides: TGTGCCAGCAGCTCACTATCGGGTCGGAACAATGAGCAGTTCTTC.